The source of this T cell receptor (beta chain) is a study of beta chain features in type 1 diabetes. Study-level information: All of the samples together had some 110 million sorted cells examined.

This clone came up a few times. Heparinised blood was drawn once per donor, averaging roughly 120 mL. Germline assignment: CDR1 SGDLS and CDR2 YYNGEE. CDR3 length: 17 amino acids. Trimming took 0 bases from V and 6 from J; bases not matched to a gene: 6. Expressed TCRB transcripts were sequenced after all isolated RNA was converted to cDNA. Naive, central memory and regulatory T cell samples yielded some 3.9 million reads on average. Some clones are missing from TCRdb's copy, which holds only in-frame ones; the method was immunoSEQ multiplex PCR. The data hold 620,000 or so clones, with roughly 16% observed a single time.

The sequenced sample was naive CD4+ T cells from blood. The V and J genes are TRBV9 and TRBJ2-2; 12 nucleotides agree with TRBD1. This receptor was obtained from a man between 18 and 35 years old in good health. CDR3 in amino acids: CASSVGSGTGGPGELFF. Written as DNA, the CDR3 is TGTGCCAGCAGCGTAGGATCCGGGACAGGGGGCCCCGGGGAGCTGTTTTTT.